The 16 T cell receptor beta chains reported below all come from one sample, sequenced in a study of shared T cell receptors in the human thymus. TCRdb's table, derived via immunoSEQ multiplex PCR, lists solely in-frame clones and lacks some. Of some 700,000 clones listed, 75% to 90% are singletons. These data are also associated with another study on human thymus T cells.

The sequenced sample consisted of thymocytes. Source of these receptors: a girl less than two years old with a congenital heart defect.

This clone was seen more than once but under ten times. This sequence joins TRBV25-1 and TRBJ1-2, with TRBD1 matching 11 bases. Germline CDR1 is MGHDK and CDR2 is SYGVNS. The CDR3 spans 14 residues. V shed 2 bases and J 6 bases; nucleotides not matched to a gene: 2. The DNA of the CDR3 is TGTGCCAGCAGTGAACCGGGACAGGGGGATGGCTACACCTTC. Translation gives CASSEPGQGDGYTF.

The genes are TRBV29-1 and TRBJ2-2, with TRBD1 identical over 7 bases. V gave up 4 bases and J gave up 1 base; unmatched junction bases: 3. This CDR3 contains 14 residues. Germline loops: CDR1 SQVTM, CDR2 ANQGSEA. This CDR3 is CSVGRDRNTGELFF. The CDR3 bases are TGCAGCGTTGGCCGGGACAGGAACACCGGGGAGCTGTTTTTT.

V usage is TRBV6-1 and J usage is TRBJ1-5, with D maybe TRBD1 (6 bases). The length of the CDR3 is 13 residues. Germline V gives CDR1 MNHNS, CDR2 SASEGT. Trimming took 9 bases from V and 3 from J, leaving 12 bases between them. CDR3 nucleotide sequence: TGTGCCAGTAGGGACACTTACAATCAGCCCCAGCATTTT. Its translation is CASRDTYNQPQHF.

The J gene is TRBJ1-6, the V gene TRBV19, with D tentatively TRBD1 (5 bases). This CDR3 region has 16 residues. Germline CDR1 LNHDA, CDR2 SQIVND (reference sequence). Deletions cut 3 bases from V and 7 bases from J, with 16 bases between. The CDR3 nucleotides read TGTGCCAGTAGTATCCGGGGGGAAGAAAGGAATTCACCCCTCCACTTT. Encoded protein: CASSIRGEERNSPLHF. Filled out from reference TRBV19 and TRBJ1-6, the complete variable domain reads DGGITQSPKYLFRKEGQNVTLSCEQNLNHDAMYWYRQDPGQGLRLIYYSQIVNDFQKGDIAEGYSVSREKKESFPLTVTSAQKNPTAFYLCASSIRGEERNSPLHFGNGTRLTVT.

This clone came up a few times. The CDR3 DNA sequence: TGTGCCAGCAGTGAAACAGGGGGCCGTTGGGTGGCAAACACTGAAGCTTTCTTT. This sequence encodes CASSETGGRWVANTEAFF. The V call is TRBV5-6, the J call TRBJ1-1; 9 bases align to TRBD1. V gave up 5 bases and J gave up 2 bases; unmatched junction bases: 16. This CDR3 contains 18 residues. Germline assignment: CDR1 SGHDT and CDR2 YYEEEE.

The rearrangement uses TRBV18 and TRBJ1-6; D is undetermined. The CDR3 has 15 amino acids. CDR1 is KGHSH and CDR2 is LQKENI in the germline V gene. V shed 4 bases and J shed 0 bases, with 7 bases lying between them. In DNA form, the CDR3 reads TGTGCCAGCTCACTTTCCCGCTCCTATAATTCACCCCTCCACTTT. This sequence encodes CASSLSRSYNSPLHF. The complete variable domain, with remaining parts taken from reference TRBV18 and TRBJ1-6, reads NAGVMQNPRHLVRRRGQEARLRCSPMKGHSHVYWYRQLPEEGLKFMVYLQKENIIDESGMPKERFSAEFPKEGPSILRIQQVVRGDSAAYFCASSLSRSYNSPLHFGNGTRLTVT.

The chain joins TRBV7-9 to TRBJ2-7; D possibly corresponds to TRBD2 (6 bases). The CDR3 loop spans 15 amino acids. V was shortened by 6 bases and J by 0 bases, with 15 bases between the two germline ends. In germline, CDR1 is SEHNR, CDR2 FQNEAQ (reference sequence). CDR3 sequence (DNA): TGTGCCAGCAGTCTTAGGACGGGAGACTCCTACGAGCAGTACTTC. Its translation: CASSLRTGDSYEQYF.

This chain links TRBV7-3 with TRBJ2-7; TRBD2 might be the D (5 bases). Between the trimmed V and J ends, which lost 5 bases and 5 bases, there was a span of 13 bases. Germline CDR1 and CDR2: SGHTA and FQGTGA. This CDR3 comprises 13 residues. CDR3 in DNA: TGTGCCAGCAGCCCGTATCCGGGGAACGAGCAGTACTTC. Its protein product is CASSPYPGNEQYF.

In DNA, the CDR3 is TGTGCCAGCACCCCATCGTCGGGCAGGGAGGACACCGGGGAGCTGTTTTTT. Translation gives CASTPSSGREDTGELFF. The V gene is TRBV28, the J gene TRBJ2-2; D might be TRBD2 (6 bases). Germline lookup yields CDR1 MDHEN and CDR2 SYDVKM. V was cut by 7 bases and J by 3 bases, with 21 bases left in between. The CDR3 extends over 17 amino acids.

The J gene is TRBJ1-6, the V gene TRBV27; 8 bases are a match to TRBD1. After removal of 5 bases from V and 10 bases from J, the junction contained 7 bases not matched to a gene. Looked up from germline, CDR1 is MNHEY and CDR2 is SMNVEV (reference sequence). The CDR3 spans 14 residues. CDR3: CASSQGTGRSPLHF. The CDR3 bases are TGTGCCAGCAGTCAGGGGACAGGTAGATCACCCCTCCACTTT.

This sequence joins TRBV7-9 and TRBJ2-7; 8 positions agree with TRBD2. This CDR3 has 14 residues. Germline CDR1 SEHNR, CDR2 FQNEAQ (reference sequence). Trimming took 5 bases from V and 3 from J; bases not matched to a gene: 6. CDR3 loop: CASSVSGVGYEQYF. The CDR3 nucleotides are TGTGCCAGCAGCGTTAGCGGGGTTGGCTACGAGCAGTACTTC.

V is TRBV25-1 and J is TRBJ2-6; TRBD1 might be the D (6 bases). Germline CDR1 and CDR2: MGHDK and SYGVNS. Deletions cut 5 bases from V and 12 bases from J, with 14 bases between. The CDR3 extends over 13 amino acids. The DNA of the CDR3 is TGTGCCAGCAGTCTACCTCAGGGGCGCGTCCTGACTTTC. Residues: CASSLPQGRVLTF. The full variable domain, in which reference TRBV25-1 and TRBJ2-6 provide the parts outside the CDR3, is EADIYQTPRYLVIGTGKKITLECSQTMGHDKMYWYQQDPGMELHLIHYSYGVNSTEKGDLSSESTVSRIRTEHFPLTLESARPSHTSQYLCASSLPQGRVLTFGAGSRLTVL.

The chain links TRBV9 to TRBJ1-2; TRBD1 agrees at 7 bases. The CDR3 is 20 residues long. J gave up 4 bases and V 4 bases, and 25 bases lay outside the gene matches. CDR1 is SGDLS and CDR2 is YYNGEE in the germline V gene. In DNA, the CDR3 is TGTGCCAGCAGCCAACGAGGATTACCCACCAAACAGGGGCAAACCTATGGCTACACCTTC. It yields the protein CASSQRGLPTKQGQTYGYTF.

The chain carries TRBV5-1 and TRBJ1-5, with D unclear. CDR3 length: 13 residues. V was cut by 1 base and J by 0 bases, with 2 bases left in between. The germline V gene encodes CDR1 SGHRS and CDR2 YFSETQ. CDR3 amino acids: CASSLYSNQPQHF. The CDR3, as DNA: TGCGCCAGCAGCTTGTATAGCAATCAGCCCCAGCATTTT.

V and J are TRBV6-6 and TRBJ1-6; D not certain. The germline gives CDR1 MNHNY, CDR2 SVGAGI (reference sequence). The CDR3 is 15 residues long. V lost 0 bases and J lost 4, with 7 bases in between. The CDR3 region is CASSYSRRYNSPLHF. Here the CDR3 DNA reads TGTGCCAGCAGTTACTCCAGGAGGTATAATTCACCCCTCCACTTT.

The rearrangement joins TRBV7-9 to TRBJ1-1, with D perhaps matching TRBD1 (5 bases). The length of the CDR3 is 12 residues. The V end lost 10 bases, the J end lost 0 bases, and 9 bases lay between the germline ends. Germline CDR1 is SEHNR and CDR2 is FQNEAQ (reference sequence). The CDR3 nucleotides are TGTGCCACCCGCAGGGTGAACACTGAAGCTTTCTTT. It is translated as CATRRVNTEAFF.